This paragraph reports one T cell receptor beta chain. These data are taken from a study of blood T cell repertoires in COVID-19. Across the study: Samples taken during acute and convalescent COVID-19 were collected in the United States, Italy and Spain. Sources were T cells, B-cell-depleted T cells, or PBMCs; the material itself was cDNA or gDNA.

In the original processing: Reference gene primer amplification yielded estimated nucleated cell counts. Clones were sequenced by immunoSEQ multiplex PCR, and TCRdb holds only the in-frame ones, with some missing. That table supplies the V and J calls and clone size; D and trimming were determined from the DNA. Of approximately 140,000 clones detected, approximately 89% appear once; the ten largest clones hold roughly 10%. The sequenced sample was peripheral blood. The clonotype originates from a man in his 60s with active or convalescent COVID-19.

CDR3 sequence: CASSSSGRATYEQYF. The CDR3, as DNA: TGTGCCAGCAGTTCTAGCGGGAGGGCTACCTACGAGCAGTACTTC. The chain employs TRBV27 and TRBJ2-7, with TRBD2 identical over 12 bases. The CDR3 totals 15 residues. Trimming took 4 bases from V and 2 from J; bases not matched to a gene: 3. CDR1 and CDR2 from the germline V gene are MNHEY and SMNVEV (reference sequence).